The next 18 T cell receptor beta chains were all read from a single sample in a study of blood T cell repertoires in COVID-19. Measured with immunoSEQ multiplex PCR; TCRdb has only the in-frame clones, and not every one. The sample yields about 120,000 clones, approximately 87% seen once. Sequences were obtained from peripheral blood. Source of these receptors: a man aged 50 or older with acute or convalescent COVID-19.

The J gene is TRBJ2-7, the V gene TRBV2, with 7 bases that match TRBD1. Trimming removed 4 bases from V and 6 bases from J; junction bases left unmatched: 6. Germline values: CDR1 SNHLY, CDR2 FYNNEI. This CDR3 spans 13 amino acids. CDR3 region: CASSGQGTSEQYF. In DNA, the CDR3 is TGTGCCAGCAGTGGACAGGGAACCAGCGAGCAGTACTTC. Using reference TRBV2 and TRBJ2-7 for the parts outside the CDR3, the full variable domain is EPEVTQTPSHQVTQMGQEVILRCVPISNHLYFYWYRQILGQKVEFLVSFYNNEISEKSEIFDDQFSVERPDGSNFTLKIRSTKLEDSAMYFCASSGQGTSEQYFGPGTRLTVT.

This clone appeared a few times. The V and J genes are TRBV7-8 and TRBJ1-4; the D gene is possibly TRBD1 (5 bases). The germline CDR1 and CDR2 sequences are SGHVS and FQNEAQ. The CDR3 length is 13 residues. Trimming left V 6 bases short and J 7 bases short, with 12 bases between. In DNA form, the CDR3 reads TGTGCCAGCAGGGAGCCCGGGGGTGAAAAACTGTTTTTT. This encodes CASREPGGEKLFF. The whole variable domain, filled in from reference TRBV7-8 and TRBJ1-4, reads GAGVSQSPRYKVAKRGQDVALRCDPISGHVSLFWYQQALGQGPEFLTYFQNEAQLDKSGLPSDRFFAERPEGSVSTLKIQRTQQEDSAVYLCASREPGGEKLFFGSGTQLSVL.

This chain connects TRBV7-2 to TRBJ1-5; 7 nucleotides agree with TRBD1. The germline V gene encodes CDR1 SGHTA and CDR2 FQGNSA. V lost 4 bases and J lost 9; bases outside the gene matches: 12. The CDR3 has 15 residues. The CDR3 here is CASSSGQATASPQHF. The DNA of the CDR3 is TGTGCCAGCAGCTCAGGACAGGCCACCGCATCGCCCCAGCATTTT.

The V call is TRBV5-1, the J call TRBJ1-6; weak D call: TRBD1 (5 bases). V was cut by 0 bases and J by 7 bases, with 11 bases left in between. Germline V CDR1 and CDR2: SGHRS, YFSETQ. CDR3 length equals 15 residues. Written as DNA, the CDR3 is TGCGCCAGCAGCTTGGTAACAGGCTTAAATTCACCCCTCCACTTT. It yields the protein CASSLVTGLNSPLHF. The full variable domain, completed using reference TRBV5-1 and TRBJ1-6, is KAGVTQTPRYLIKTRGQQVTLSCSPISGHRSVSWYQQTPGQGLQFLFEYFSETQRNKGNFPGRFSGRQFSNSRSEMNVSTLELGDSALYLCASSLVTGLNSPLHFGNGTRLTVT.

A single count supports this clone. The chain carries TRBV2 and TRBJ2-5, with D maybe TRBD2 (5 bases). Germline V gene sequence: CDR1 SNHLY, CDR2 FYNNEI. This CDR3 is 13 amino acids long. Trimming shortened V by 8 bases and J by 5 bases, and 15 bases separated the two germline ends. Written as DNA, the CDR3 is TGTGCCAGCGCCGATAGCGCGTGGGAGACCCAGTACTTC. Its protein product is CASADSAWETQYF.

The chain couples TRBV19 to TRBJ2-3; 9 bases match TRBD1. Per germline, CDR1 LNHDA and CDR2 SQIVND (reference sequence). V trimming: 1 base; J trimming: 3 bases; junction bases outside the gene matches: 8. The CDR3 has 17 amino acids. The CDR3, as DNA: TGTGCCAGTAGTATAGGGCCGGGACAGGGAGGAACAGATACGCAGTATTTT. It translates to CASSIGPGQGGTDTQYF.

Only one count was recorded for this clone. The chain joins TRBV27 to TRBJ1-2; 7 nucleotides line up with TRBD1. CDR1 is MNHEY and CDR2 is SMNVEV in the germline V gene (reference sequence). This CDR3 is 13 amino acids long. V dropped 5 bases and J dropped 7; count of bases not matched to a gene: 7. The CDR3 DNA reads as TGTGCCAGCAGTACTCAGACAGGGTTTGGCTACACCTTC. This sequence encodes CASSTQTGFGYTF.

For the CDR3, the DNA is TGTGCCAGTAGTAACGGACAGGGGGCAGATACGCAGTATTTT. This encodes CASSNGQGADTQYF. The genes are TRBV19 and TRBJ2-3, with 10 positions matching TRBD1. The germline gives CDR1 LNHDA, CDR2 SQIVND (reference sequence). J lost 4 bases, V lost 4 bases, and 2 bases had no gene match. This CDR3 is built from 14 residues.

The genes are TRBV7-2 and TRBJ1-6; D perhaps matches TRBD1 (5 bases). Trimming took 1 base from V and 8 from J, leaving 12 bases between them. The CDR3 consists of 15 residues. The germline gives CDR1 SGHTA, CDR2 FQGNSA. In DNA form, the CDR3 reads TGTGCCAGCAGCTTAGTACAGGTTGGGGATTCACCCCTCCACTTT. Translation gives CASSLVQVGDSPLHF. Full variable domain (remainder filled in from reference TRBV7-2 and TRBJ1-6): GAGVSQSPSNKVTEKGKDVELRCDPISGHTALYWYRQSLGQGLEFLIYFQGNSAPDKSGLPSDRFSAERTGGSVSTLTIQRTQQEDSAVYLCASSLVQVGDSPLHFGNGTRLTVT.

This chain links TRBV3-1 (or the pseudogene TRBV3-2) with TRBJ1-1; no clear D. Trimming took off 4 bases at V and 1 base at J, with 10 bases between the two ends. CDR1 is LGHDT and CDR2 is YNNKEL in the germline V gene (reference sequence). There are 14 residues in the CDR3. The chain's CDR3 is CASSRREGNTEAFF. The CDR3 DNA reads TGTGCCAGCAGCCGGAGGGAGGGGAACACTGAAGCTTTCTTT.

The chain combines TRBV9 with TRBJ2-5; possible D gene TRBD2, 6 bases. The CDR3 is 15 amino acids. Germline assignment: CDR1 SGDLS and CDR2 YYNGEE. V was trimmed by 4 bases and J by 2 bases, leaving 15 bases between them. CDR3 nucleotides: TGTGCCAGCAGCCCCGCTGGGGGGATTCAAGAGACCCAGTACTTC. Its protein product is CASSPAGGIQETQYF.

The chain uses TRBV19 and TRBJ2-6; 11 positions match TRBD1. This CDR3 region has 18 residues. Germline assignment: CDR1 LNHDA and CDR2 SQIVND (reference sequence). V gave up 4 bases and J gave up 0 bases; unmatched junction bases: 5. The CDR3 loop is CASSRRTGGPSGANVLTF. In DNA form, the CDR3 reads TGTGCCAGTAGTAGACGGACAGGGGGCCCCTCTGGGGCCAACGTCCTGACTTTC. The complete variable domain, with remaining parts taken from reference TRBV19 and TRBJ2-6, reads DGGITQSPKYLFRKEGQNVTLSCEQNLNHDAMYWYRQDPGQGLRLIYYSQIVNDFQKGDIAEGYSVSREKKESFPLTVTSAQKNPTAFYLCASSRRTGGPSGANVLTFGAGSRLTVL.

The rearrangement joins TRBV5-1 to TRBJ2-2; no firm D call. Between the trimmed V and J ends, which lost 0 bases and 0 bases, there was a span of 3 bases. This CDR3 contains 14 residues. The V gene's germline CDR1 is SGHRS and CDR2 YFSETQ. CDR3 in DNA: TGCGCCAGCAGCTTGGCTACGAACACCGGGGAGCTGTTTTTT. Amino acids: CASSLATNTGELFF. Full variable domain (outside the CDR3, taken from reference TRBV5-1 and TRBJ2-2): KAGVTQTPRYLIKTRGQQVTLSCSPISGHRSVSWYQQTPGQGLQFLFEYFSETQRNKGNFPGRFSGRQFSNSRSEMNVSTLELGDSALYLCASSLATNTGELFFGEGSRLTVL.

This clone was counted a few times. J is TRBJ2-1 and V is TRBV18, with a tentative D call TRBD2 (5 bases). The CDR3 contains 15 residues. Germline CDR1 reads KGHSH; CDR2 reads LQKENI. V was pared by 2 bases and J by 0 bases, with 8 bases between. The CDR3 is CASSPAGSSYNEQFF. The CDR3 region has the DNA TGTGCCAGCTCACCAGCGGGTAGCTCCTACAATGAGCAGTTCTTC.

This chain connects TRBV9 to TRBJ1-1, with a tentative D call TRBD1 (5 bases). Germline CDR1 reads SGDLS; CDR2 reads YYNGEE. Trimming took off 2 bases at V and 2 bases at J, with 13 bases between the two ends. This CDR3 is 15 amino acids long. The DNA of the CDR3 is TGTGCCAGCAGCGTGAGCGGGGGTCCAAACACTGAAGCTTTCTTT. Residues: CASSVSGGPNTEAFF.

Written as DNA, the CDR3 is TGTGCCAGCAGCTTAGGGGACACGTACCAAGAGACCCAGTACTTC. Translation: CASSLGDTYQETQYF. The V call is TRBV7-9, the J call TRBJ2-5; weak D call: TRBD1 (6 bases). The CDR3 has 15 amino acids. The germline V gene encodes CDR1 SEHNR and CDR2 FQNEAQ (reference sequence). V lost 1 base and J lost 0, with 9 bases in between.

CDR3 nucleotides: TGCAGCGTTGAACAGGCCAGGGGGCTCGTCAAAAACATTCAGTACTTC. This gives the protein CSVEQARGLVKNIQYF. The chain has TRBV29-1 and TRBJ2-4; TRBD1 matches 8 bases. The junction had 9 bases not matched to a gene; V was cut back by 2 bases and J by 3 bases. Germline CDR1 is SQVTM and CDR2 is ANQGSEA. The CDR3 spans 16 residues. The full variable domain, completed using reference TRBV29-1 and TRBJ2-4, is SAVISQKPSRDICQRGTSLTIQCQVDSQVTMMFWYRQQPGQSLTLIATANQGSEATYESGFVIDKFPISRPNLTFSTLTVSNMSPEDSSIYLCSVEQARGLVKNIQYFGAGTRLSVL.

V and J are TRBV7-2 and TRBJ2-5; a weak D match, TRBD2 (6 bases). CDR3 size: 16 residues. Germline V gene sequence: CDR1 SGHTA, CDR2 FQGNSA. Trimming cost V 2 bases and J 5 bases, with 18 bases left between them. CDR3 DNA: TGTGCCAGCAGCTTATACTTCTCCAGTGCGGGGGAGACCCAGTACTTC. As protein: CASSLYFSSAGETQYF.